This paragraph covers one T cell receptor (beta chain) sequence. Its antigen is unidentified. The data derive from a study of T cell repertoires in cytomegalovirus infection. Study information: Both recently identified HLA-C-restricted and well-studied HLA-B-restricted CMV epitopes were used in the study. The public TCR beta signatures pointed to both CMV infection and matching HLA type.

TCRdb independently ran MiXCR on the reads; one entry per CDR3 protein. Seen here are fewer than 650,000 distinct CDR3 sequences, just under 40% observed once, and the top ten hold 48%. This CDR3 is 15 amino acids long. The germline V gene has CDR1 SNHLY and CDR2 FYNNEI. Trimming shortened V by 6 bases and J by 1 base, and 15 bases separated the two germline ends. Regarding the study as a whole: Predominance within the ex vivo response was attributable to HLA-C-restricted CMV-specific TCR beta clonotypes.

The sequence was collected from a human donor in good health (CMV status not recorded). Some clones in this sample may be carry-over from other donors' samples. Sequenced material: cultured PBMCs, taken from culture after CMV antigen stimulation. This chain links TRBV2 with TRBJ2-5; no clear D. The CDR3 sequence: CASRVLSGIQETQYF. DNA for the CDR3: TGTGCCAGCAGGGTCCTAAGTGGGATCCAAGAGACCCAGTACTTC.